These 21 T cell receptor beta chains were all obtained from the same sample, sequenced in a study of beta chain features in type 1 diabetes. The study's findings and limits: Among patients with Type 1 diabetes, TCRB CDR3s were moderately but significantly shorter in every one of the four CD4+ subsets.

Isolated RNA was reverse transcribed in full, so expressed TCRB transcripts were sequenced. Using immunoSEQ multiplex PCR, the repertoire was profiled, and TCRdb retains in-frame clones only, with some absent. The sample records hundreds of thousands of clones, about 14% being singletons. No antigen is known for these receptors. Sequences were obtained from naive CD4+ T cells from blood. The origin of the receptors is a man younger than 30 with type 1 diabetes.

The rearrangement uses TRBV18 and TRBJ1-3; D gene ambiguous. Germline V gives CDR1 KGHSH, CDR2 LQKENI. V dropped 6 bases and J dropped 0 bases, with 6 bases sitting between them. There are 13 residues in the CDR3. CDR3 sequence (DNA): TGTGCCAGCTCCGGACTCTCTGGAAACACCATATATTTT. This encodes CASSGLSGNTIYF.

The V and J genes are TRBV6-1 and TRBJ2-1; 8 positions agree with TRBD2. The CDR3 is 14 amino acids. The V gene end was trimmed by 8 bases and the J gene end by 6 bases; junction bases not matched to a gene: 9. Germline CDR1 and CDR2: MNHNS and SASEGT. CDR3 in amino acids: CASVPAGATNEQFF. Written as DNA, the CDR3 is TGTGCCAGCGTCCCAGCGGGGGCCACCAATGAGCAGTTCTTC.

This sequence joins TRBV5-4 and TRBJ1-2; 7 bases align to TRBD1. The CDR3 consists of 13 residues. Germline V gene lookup returns CDR1 SGHNT and CDR2 YYREEE (reference sequence). Trimming took 4 bases from V and 5 from J; bases not matched to a gene: 5. CDR3 amino acids: CASSEGASYGYTF. The CDR3 DNA is TGTGCCAGCAGCGAGGGGGCGAGTTATGGCTACACCTTC.

The sample holds a few counts of this clone. The CDR3 spells CASSFGGEQFF. The DNA for the CDR3 is TGCGCCAGCAGCTTCGGCGGTGAGCAGTTCTTC. The chain recombines TRBV5-1 with TRBJ2-1, with unresolved D. V shed 2 bases and J shed 9 bases, with 6 bases lying between them. The CDR3 covers 11 residues. In germline, CDR1 is SGHRS, CDR2 YFSETQ.

This chain uses TRBV4-2 with TRBJ2-3; 7 bases are shared with TRBD2. CDR1 and CDR2 from the germline V gene are LGHNA and YNFKEQ. V lost 5 bases to trimming and J lost 2 bases; unmatched junction nucleotides: 19. This CDR3 region has 19 residues. CDR3 sequence reads: CASSWGGRSVDSHTDTQYF. CDR3 bases: TGTGCCAGCAGCTGGGGAGGGAGGTCGGTCGACAGCCACACAGATACGCAGTATTTT.

The genes are TRBV19 and TRBJ1-2, with D tentatively TRBD1 (6 bases). V gave up 8 bases and J gave up 4 bases, with 17 bases separating them. The CDR3 is made up of 14 amino acids. Germline CDR1 is LNHDA and CDR2 is SQIVND (reference sequence). The CDR3 region is CASSRGQEFYGYTF. CDR3 bases: TGTGCCAGTTCCAGGGGTCAAGAATTCTATGGCTACACCTTC.

The chain has TRBV30 and TRBJ2-1, with TRBD1 identical over 9 bases. Germline lookup yields CDR1 GTSNPN and CDR2 SVGIG (reference sequence). This CDR3 has 15 amino acids. V lost 2 bases, J lost 1 base, and 3 bases stayed unmatched. CDR3 DNA sequence: TGTGCCTGGAGTTGGGGGACAGGGTCCTACAATGAGCAGTTCTTC. Its translation: CAWSWGTGSYNEQFF.

This clone was observed a handful of times. This chain joins TRBV29-1 and TRBJ1-2; tentatively, D is TRBD1 (5 bases). Germline V gives CDR1 SQVTM, CDR2 ANQGSEA. The CDR3 spans 11 residues. Deletions cut 4 bases from V and 7 bases from J, with 10 bases between. CDR3 protein: CSVGRVGGYTF. As DNA, the CDR3 is TGCAGCGTTGGCAGGGTCGGTGGCTACACCTTC.

The chain combines TRBV27 with TRBJ1-5, with 8 bases lining up with TRBD1. The germline gives CDR1 MNHEY, CDR2 SMNVEV (reference sequence). The CDR3 contains 15 residues. The J segment lost 4 bases and the V segment lost 7 bases, leaving 9 bases of the junction unmatched. Here the CDR3 DNA reads TGTGCCAGCACCCCTCGGGGGACAGGTAATCAGCCCCAGCATTTT. Translated: CASTPRGTGNQPQHF.

This clone was seen a few times. This sequence joins TRBV29-1 and TRBJ2-2; D may be TRBD1 (5 bases). The CDR3 is 14 residues long. Trimming shortened V by 4 bases and J by 6 bases, and 15 bases separated the two germline ends. CDR1 and CDR2 (germline): SQVTM, ANQGSEA. The chain's CDR3 is CSVGVGVGPGELFF. Written as DNA, the CDR3 is TGCAGCGTTGGGGTCGGAGTGGGGCCCGGGGAGCTGTTTTTT.

The chain uses TRBV29-1 and TRBJ2-3; D is undetermined. The CDR3 length is 13 residues. Between the trimmed V and J ends, which lost 3 bases and 2 bases, there was a span of 9 bases. The germline gives CDR1 SQVTM, CDR2 ANQGSEA. CDR3 nucleotide sequence: TGCAGCGTTGATCCTAGGAACACAGATACGCAGTATTTT. Its protein is CSVDPRNTDTQYF.

This clone was detected a few times. The rearrangement uses TRBV25-1 and TRBJ1-3, with D perhaps TRBD1 (6 bases). The ends were cut back, 5 bases at V and 0 bases at J, with 14 bases in the middle. The CDR3 runs to 16 residues. Germline V gene sequence: CDR1 MGHDK, CDR2 SYGVNS. CDR3 sequence reads: CASSPPGASSGNTIYF. CDR3 coding DNA: TGTGCCAGCAGTCCCCCAGGGGCTAGCTCTGGAAACACCATATATTTT.

CDR3: CASSLLSVADEQFF. In nucleotides, the CDR3 is TGCGCCAGCAGCTTGCTAAGTGTGGCCGATGAGCAGTTCTTC. The chain couples TRBV5-1 to TRBJ2-1; no definite D call. The CDR3 has 14 residues. Germline V lookup: CDR1 SGHRS, CDR2 YFSETQ. The V end lost 1 base, the J end lost 8 bases, and 13 bases lay between the germline ends.

The chain is built from TRBV7-9 and TRBJ2-3; D is undetermined. The CDR3 covers 11 residues. Germline V gene data show CDR1 as SEHNR and CDR2 as FQNEAQ (reference sequence). Trimming took off 5 bases at V and 6 bases at J, with 6 bases between the two ends. CDR3 amino acids: CASSHSDTQYF. The DNA of the CDR3 is TGTGCCAGCAGCCACTCGGATACGCAGTATTTT.

This clone was picked up a small number of times. V usage is TRBV28 and J usage is TRBJ2-7; tentatively, D is TRBD1 (5 bases). The CDR3 spans 14 residues. Germline lookup yields CDR1 MDHEN and CDR2 SYDVKM. Trimming pared 4 bases from V and 4 bases from J, leaving 14 bases between. For the CDR3, the DNA is TGTGCCAGCAGTTACGGCACCCGGACATACGAGCAGTACTTC. Encoded protein: CASSYGTRTYEQYF.

This rearrangement joins TRBV30 to TRBJ2-1, with 8 bases lining up with TRBD2. The germline gives CDR1 GTSNPN, CDR2 SVGIG (reference sequence). This CDR3 comprises 13 residues. Trimming at V came to 3 bases and at J to 9 bases, leaving 7 bases not matched to a gene. Here the CDR3 reads CAWRGTSSGEQFF. The CDR3 region has the DNA TGTGCCTGGAGAGGGACTAGTTCTGGTGAGCAGTTCTTC.

In its sample, this clone was seen a few times. V and J are TRBV21-1 and TRBJ2-7; no DNA check was done on the table's D call, TRBD2. TRBV21-1 counts as a pseudogene. The CDR3 runs 15 residues. The CDR3 nucleotides read TGTGCCAGCAGACCGCGGGCCAGATCTACCGACGAGCAGTACTTC. Residues: CASRPRARSTDEQYF.

In this sample, this clone turned up a few times. V is TRBV18 and J is TRBJ2-5; no firm D call. The CDR3 sequence is 15 residues long. V lost 3 bases and J lost 2, with 13 bases in between. Per the germline V gene, CDR1 is KGHSH and CDR2 is LQKENI. DNA for the CDR3: TGTGCCAGCTCACCGAAGAACATAGGGCAAGAGACCCAGTACTTC. Translating gives CASSPKNIGQETQYF.

V gene TRBV5-8 combines with J gene TRBJ1-6, with TRBD1 matching 8 bases. This CDR3 region has 14 residues. V lost 4 bases and J lost 6; bases outside the gene matches: 3. Germline-derived CDR1 and CDR2 are SGHTS and YDEGEE. The CDR3 nucleotides read TGTGCCAGCAGCCTTGACAGGGGTAATTCACCCCTCCACTTT. It encodes CASSLDRGNSPLHF.

V gene TRBV5-5 combines with J gene TRBJ1-2, with unresolved D. The CDR3 is 13 residues long. Trimming took off 1 base at V and 3 bases at J, with 7 bases between the two ends. The germline V gene has CDR1 SGHKS and CDR2 YYEKEE (reference sequence). CDR3 nucleotide sequence: TGTGCCAGCAGCTTGACGGCAGACTATGGCTACACCTTC. This gives the protein CASSLTADYGYTF.

This chain links TRBV18 with TRBJ2-2; no clear D. The V end was cut by 4 bases, the J end by 4 bases, with 13 bases between. Germline CDR1 and CDR2: KGHSH and LQKENI. The CDR3 loop spans 15 amino acids. CDR3 region: CASSLGPVGTGELFF. The CDR3 nucleotides read TGTGCCAGCTCACTCGGACCGGTGGGCACCGGGGAGCTGTTTTTT. The full variable domain, completed using reference TRBV18 and TRBJ2-2, is NAGVMQNPRHLVRRRGQEARLRCSPMKGHSHVYWYRQLPEEGLKFMVYLQKENIIDESGMPKERFSAEFPKEGPSILRIQQVVRGDSAAYFCASSLGPVGTGELFFGEGSRLTVL.